Listed below are T cell receptor beta chains from one sample, sequenced in a study of blood T cell repertoires in COVID-19. The method was immunoSEQ multiplex PCR; TCRdb's version includes in-frame clones alone and lacks a portion of them. This repertoire shows some 200,000 clones, around 82% found once; its top ten account for more than 4%. Sequencing was performed on PBMCs or T cells enriched from blood (not recorded which). These receptors were taken from a woman aged 55-69 years with acute COVID-19. Both conserved end residues are part of each CDR3. Fields, in order: V gene, J gene, D gene, clone size, CDR3 DNA, CDR3 protein. A D gene is named only where the DNA matches it firmly. Expanded clones get a size class; other rows say once, few or many, or leave the size out.

v_gene: TRBV11-3; j_gene: TRBJ2-4; d_gene: TRBD1; abundance: .; CDR3nt: TGTGCCAGCAGCCCGGGACAGGAAAACATTCAGTACTTC; CDR3aa: CASSPGQENIQYF
v_gene: TRBV4-1; j_gene: TRBJ1-6; d_gene: .; abundance: .; CDR3nt: TGCGCCAGCAGCCAAGATCATCGCGGGGCAGTCTCCTATAATTCACCCCTCCACTTT; CDR3aa: CASSQDHRGAVSYNSPLHF
v_gene: TRBV19; j_gene: TRBJ1-5; d_gene: TRBD1; abundance: few; CDR3nt: TGTGCCAGTCGAAATACCCCCGGACAGGGTGGCAATCAGCCCCAGCATTTT; CDR3aa: CASRNTPGQGGNQPQHF
v_gene: TRBV28; j_gene: TRBJ1-6; d_gene: TRBD1; abundance: .; CDR3nt: TGTGCCAGCACATCGGGACAGGGGCACCTCTATAATTCACCCCTCCACTTT; CDR3aa: CASTSGQGHLYNSPLHF
v_gene: TRBV5-4; j_gene: TRBJ2-7; d_gene: TRBD1; abundance: .; CDR3nt: TGTGCCAGCAGCCCGGTGGGGACAGGGGACGAGCAGTACTTC; CDR3aa: CASSPVGTGDEQYF
v_gene: TRBV24-1; j_gene: TRBJ2-7; d_gene: TRBD2; abundance: once; CDR3nt: TGTGCCACCAGTGCCGCGGGAGGCCCCGAGCAGTACTTC; CDR3aa: CATSAAGGPEQYF
v_gene: TRBV27; j_gene: TRBJ2-2; d_gene: .; abundance: .; CDR3nt: TGTGCCAGCAGGATTGGTACAGACTGGAGGGGGGAGCTGTTTTTT; CDR3aa: CASRIGTDWRGELFF
v_gene: TRBV5-4; j_gene: TRBJ1-2; d_gene: .; abundance: few; CDR3nt: TGTGCCAGCAGTTCCGACAGTTATGGCTACACCTTC; CDR3aa: CASSSDSYGYTF
v_gene: TRBV7-2; j_gene: TRBJ2-3; d_gene: TRBD2; abundance: few; CDR3nt: TGTGCCAGCAGGCGAGGGACTAGCGGGGCTAGCACAGATACGCAGTATTTT; CDR3aa: CASRRGTSGASTDTQYF
v_gene: TRBV7-2; j_gene: TRBJ2-1; d_gene: TRBD2; abundance: .; CDR3nt: TGTGCCAGCAGCTCCGGGACTAGCGGGGGGGCCGGATACAATGAGCAGTTCTTC; CDR3aa: CASSSGTSGGAGYNEQFF
v_gene: TRBV27; j_gene: TRBJ1-2; d_gene: .; abundance: .; CDR3nt: TGTGCCAGCAGTCCTCGGGGTGCGGGGTGGTGGGAATACACCTTC; CDR3aa: CASSPRGAGWWEYTF
v_gene: TRBV5-1; j_gene: TRBJ2-7; d_gene: TRBD1; abundance: .; CDR3nt: TGCGCCAGCAGTTCCGACAGGGGCCGGGGCGAGCAGTACTTC; CDR3aa: CASSSDRGRGEQYF
v_gene: TRBV28; j_gene: TRBJ2-3; d_gene: .; abundance: .; CDR3nt: TGTGCCAGCAGTTTATATCCCCAGCGAAGAACAGATACGCAGTATTTT; CDR3aa: CASSLYPQRRTDTQYF
v_gene: TRBV27; j_gene: TRBJ2-3; d_gene: .; abundance: once; CDR3nt: TGTGCCAGCAGTTATGCGGGCTCCCGAGATACGCAGTATTTT; CDR3aa: CASSYAGSRDTQYF
v_gene: TRBV15; j_gene: TRBJ2-1; d_gene: TRBD2; abundance: .; CDR3nt: TGTGCCACCAGCAGAGATGTGGCGGGGGGGATGGATGAGCAGTTCTTC; CDR3aa: CATSRDVAGGMDEQFF
v_gene: TRBV25-1; j_gene: TRBJ1-1; d_gene: .; abundance: .; CDR3nt: TGTGCCACGGGGGAGTGGGGGGAAGGCACTGAAGCTTTCTTT; CDR3aa: CATGEWGEGTEAFF
v_gene: TRBV6-5; j_gene: TRBJ1-5; d_gene: .; abundance: .; CDR3nt: TGTGCCAGCAGTCCGCCGGGCAATCAGCCCCAGCATTTT; CDR3aa: CASSPPGNQPQHF
v_gene: TRBV11-2; j_gene: TRBJ1-5; d_gene: TRBD1; abundance: .; CDR3nt: TGTGCCAGCAGCCAGGGAGGCAGGGGGCGGCCTAGCAATCAGCCCCAGCATTTT; CDR3aa: CASSQGGRGRPSNQPQHF
v_gene: TRBV21-1; j_gene: TRBJ2-3; d_gene: .; abundance: .; CDR3nt: TGTGCCAGCAGCCGCCGGACTAGCACAGATACGCAGTATTTT; CDR3aa: CASSRRTSTDTQYF
v_gene: TRBV7-2; j_gene: TRBJ1-3; d_gene: .; abundance: .; CDR3nt: TGTGCCAGCAGCTTAGCCGCCGGGGTGGGTGGAAACACCATATATTTT; CDR3aa: CASSLAAGVGGNTIYF
v_gene: TRBV7-9; j_gene: TRBJ1-5; d_gene: .; abundance: .; CDR3nt: TGTGCCAGCAGCTTAAAGGGGGAGCATCAGCCCCAGCATTTT; CDR3aa: CASSLKGEHQPQHF
v_gene: TRBV9; j_gene: TRBJ2-1; d_gene: .; abundance: .; CDR3nt: TGTGCCAGCAGCGTAGCACTTGCTACAGGAGAGCAGTTCTTC; CDR3aa: CASSVALATGEQFF
v_gene: TRBV5-6; j_gene: TRBJ1-5; d_gene: .; abundance: .; CDR3nt: TGTGCCAGCAGCTTCGGAGGGTATAGCAATCAGCCCCAGCATTTT; CDR3aa: CASSFGGYSNQPQHF
v_gene: TRBV11-2; j_gene: TRBJ2-5; d_gene: .; abundance: once; CDR3nt: TGTGCCAGCAGCTTAAGCAGGGGGGCTTGGAAGACCCAGTACTTC; CDR3aa: CASSLSRGAWKTQYF
v_gene: TRBV28; j_gene: TRBJ1-3; d_gene: .; abundance: .; CDR3nt: TGTGCCAGCACCTTTGGGGGGGAGCAAAACACCATATATTTT; CDR3aa: CASTFGGEQNTIYF
v_gene: TRBV18; j_gene: TRBJ1-1; d_gene: TRBD1; abundance: .; CDR3nt: TGTGCCAGCTCAACACTTCCGCACAGGGGAGAAGGGACTGAAGCTTTCTTT; CDR3aa: CASSTLPHRGEGTEAFF
v_gene: TRBV28; j_gene: TRBJ1-5; d_gene: .; abundance: .; CDR3nt: TGTGCCAGCAGTTTCCGGGGGGCTAGCAATCAGCCCCAGCATTTT; CDR3aa: CASSFRGASNQPQHF
v_gene: TRBV28; j_gene: TRBJ1-4; d_gene: .; abundance: .; CDR3nt: TGTGCCAGCAGTTTAGGCCTTGGGGGTGCGGGGACTAATGAAAAACTGTTTTTT; CDR3aa: CASSLGLGGAGTNEKLFF
v_gene: TRBV10-1; j_gene: TRBJ2-2; d_gene: TRBD2; abundance: .; CDR3nt: TGCGCCAGCTCCGGTGGGCTAGCGGGAGAGTCCGGGGAGCTGTTTTTT; CDR3aa: CASSGGLAGESGELFF
v_gene: TRBV11-2; j_gene: TRBJ1-3; d_gene: .; abundance: few; CDR3nt: TGTGCCAGCAGCTTAAGAGCCGACAACTCTGGAAACACCATATATTTT; CDR3aa: CASSLRADNSGNTIYF
v_gene: TRBV7-2; j_gene: TRBJ2-3; d_gene: .; abundance: .; CDR3nt: TGTGCCAGCAGCCCATCTGGAGTCCCCACAGATACGCAGTATTTT; CDR3aa: CASSPSGVPTDTQYF
v_gene: TRBV21-1; j_gene: TRBJ1-1; d_gene: .; abundance: .; CDR3nt: TGTGCCAGCAGCAAAAAGGGGGTCAAAACAGGGGGCACTGAAGCTTTCTTT; CDR3aa: CASSKKGVKTGGTEAFF
v_gene: TRBV4-1; j_gene: TRBJ1-2; d_gene: .; abundance: .; CDR3nt: TGCGCCAGCAGCCAAGATCAGGGCACCCTCTATGGCTACACCTTC; CDR3aa: CASSQDQGTLYGYTF
v_gene: TRBV20-1; j_gene: TRBJ2-7; d_gene: TRBD2; abundance: .; CDR3nt: TGCGGGGTCGGGGAGGGCTACGAGCAGTACTTC; CDR3aa: CGVGEGYEQYF
v_gene: TRBV7-8; j_gene: TRBJ1-4; d_gene: .; abundance: .; CDR3nt: TGTGCCAGCAGCCTCTTGTCCCCTAATGAAAAACTGTTTTTT; CDR3aa: CASSLLSPNEKLFF
v_gene: TRBV14; j_gene: TRBJ2-2; d_gene: TRBD2; abundance: once; CDR3nt: TGTGCCAGCAGCCACTTAGCGGGAGGGAACACCGGGGAGCTGTTTTTT; CDR3aa: CASSHLAGGNTGELFF
v_gene: TRBV5-6; j_gene: TRBJ1-1; d_gene: TRBD1; abundance: .; CDR3nt: TGTGCCAGCAGCGGCGGGACAGAACAGAACACTGAAGCTTTCTTT; CDR3aa: CASSGGTEQNTEAFF
v_gene: TRBV7-2; j_gene: TRBJ2-2; d_gene: TRBD1; abundance: .; CDR3nt: TGTGCCAGCAGCTTAGGGGGACAGGGCCCACTGAACACCGGGGAGCTGTTTTTT; CDR3aa: CASSLGGQGPLNTGELFF
v_gene: TRBV7-9; j_gene: TRBJ2-3; d_gene: TRBD1; abundance: .; CDR3nt: TGTGCCAGCAGCTTTTTTGCAGGGGGCATAGATACGCAGTATTTT; CDR3aa: CASSFFAGGIDTQYF
v_gene: TRBV11-2; j_gene: TRBJ2-7; d_gene: .; abundance: .; CDR3nt: TGTGCCAGCAGCCCTCAGGGACACGCCATCGACGAGCAGTACTTC; CDR3aa: CASSPQGHAIDEQYF
v_gene: TRBV9; j_gene: TRBJ1-3; d_gene: TRBD1; abundance: .; CDR3nt: TGTGCCAGCAGCTCCCCCCGAACCGCTATCAGGGGGCTCTCTGGAAACACCATATATTTT; CDR3aa: CASSSPRTAIRGLSGNTIYF
v_gene: TRBV6-2/TRBV6-3; j_gene: TRBJ2-2; d_gene: .; abundance: .; CDR3nt: TGTGCCAGCAGCATACGGGGCACCGGGGAGCTGTTTTTT; CDR3aa: CASSIRGTGELFF
v_gene: TRBV7-9; j_gene: TRBJ2-1; d_gene: TRBD2; abundance: .; CDR3nt: TGTGCCAGCAGCTTAAGGTTCGGGACTACCTACAATGAGCAGTTCTTC; CDR3aa: CASSLRFGTTYNEQFF
v_gene: TRBV11-2; j_gene: TRBJ2-7; d_gene: .; abundance: few; CDR3nt: TGTGCCAGCAGCACAGGCCTTACCTACGAGCAGTACTTC; CDR3aa: CASSTGLTYEQYF
v_gene: TRBV5-5; j_gene: TRBJ1-5; d_gene: TRBD1; abundance: .; CDR3nt: TGTGCCAGCAGCTTCCGGGACAGGGTTCCGCCCCAGCATTTT; CDR3aa: CASSFRDRVPPQHF
v_gene: TRBV7-2; j_gene: TRBJ2-3; d_gene: .; abundance: .; CDR3nt: TGTGCCAGCAGCCCCCGTGCCTCTGGTGGCCCCTGGAGGCAGTATTTT; CDR3aa: CASSPRASGGPWRQYF